This is a list of T cell receptor beta chains from one sample in a study of T cell responses to AZD1222 COVID-19 vaccine. The method was immunoSEQ multiplex PCR; TCRdb's version includes in-frame clones alone and lacks a portion of them. This sample has 100,000 to 150,000 clones, with 88% found just once. Sequencing was performed on peripheral blood, taken on day 0 of AZD1222 vaccination. The origin of the receptors is an adult in good health. CDR3s include the opening cysteine and the closing phenylalanine or tryptophan. A D gene is named only where the DNA matches it firmly. Size tells how often a clone was seen (once, few, many) or the class of an expanded clone, and some rows leave it out.

J | D | size | length | V | CDR3 | DNA
TRBJ2-7 | - | - | 14 | TRBV6-2/TRBV6-3 | CASSPPTAFYEQYF | TGTGCCAGCAGTCCCCCAACCGCCTTCTACGAGCAGTACTTC
TRBJ2-3 | TRBD2 | few | 15 | TRBV6-1 | CASSDEAGGSDTQYF | TGTGCCAGCAGTGATGAGGCGGGGGGATCAGATACGCAGTATTTT
TRBJ2-3 | - | - | 15 | TRBV5-6 | CASSFSTASTDTQYF | TGTGCCAGCAGCTTTAGTACAGCTAGCACAGATACGCAGTATTTT
TRBJ2-5 | TRBD2 | - | 18 | TRBV3-1/TRBV3-2 | CASSLFRTSGLPQETQYF | TGTGCCAGCAGCCTCTTCAGGACTAGCGGGCTGCCGCAAGAGACCCAGTACTTC
TRBJ1-2 | - | - | 14 | TRBV19 | CASTRRDRNYGYTF | TGTGCCAGTACCCGCCGGGACCGAAACTATGGCTACACCTTC
TRBJ2-2 | - | - | 12 | TRBV6-5 | CASSYVAGELFF | TGTGCCAGCAGTTATGTGGCAGGGGAGCTGTTTTTT
TRBJ1-2 | - | once | 14 | TRBV5-1 | CASSLAGGDYGYTF | TGCGCCAGCAGCTTGGCGGGGGGCGACTATGGCTACACCTTC
TRBJ2-3 | - | - | 14 | TRBV11-3 | CASSLDGGTDTQYF | TGTGCCAGCAGCTTGGACGGAGGCACAGATACGCAGTATTTT
TRBJ1-1 | - | - | 16 | TRBV19 | CASSMGPVSWRTEAFF | TGTGCCAGTAGTATGGGGCCGGTCTCTTGGAGAACTGAAGCTTTCTTT
TRBJ1-5 | - | - | 16 | TRBV7-2 | CASTIWDTYSNQPQHF | TGTGCCAGCACCATCTGGGACACCTATAGCAATCAGCCCCAGCATTTT
TRBJ2-1 | - | - | 13 | TRBV9 | CASSVGNYNEQFF | TGTGCCAGCAGCGTGGGCAACTACAATGAGCAGTTCTTC
TRBJ1-2 | TRBD1 | - | 13 | TRBV12-3/TRBV12-4 | CASQTGTGTRYTF | TGTGCCAGCCAAACCGGGACAGGGACACGCTACACCTTC
TRBJ2-2 | - | - | 15 | TRBV3-1/TRBV3-2 | CASSQHGPKTGELFF | TGTGCCAGCAGCCAACACGGGCCTAAAACCGGGGAGCTGTTTTTT
TRBJ1-1 | - | - | 13 | TRBV7-8 | CASSPQFGTEAFF | TGTGCCAGCAGCCCACAGTTTGGGACTGAAGCTTTCTTT
TRBJ2-1 | - | - | 17 | TRBV7-2 | CASSLGFEGEGSNEQFF | TGTGCCAGCAGCTTAGGGTTTGAGGGAGAAGGCTCCAATGAGCAGTTCTTC
TRBJ2-5 | TRBD1 | - | 13 | TRBV6-5 | CASSQPDRGTQYF | TGTGCCAGCAGTCAACCGGACAGGGGGACCCAGTACTTC
TRBJ1-2 | - | - | 15 | TRBV2 | CASSATGTGSYGYTF | TGTGCCAGCAGTGCTACAGGGACGGGGAGCTATGGCTACACCTTC